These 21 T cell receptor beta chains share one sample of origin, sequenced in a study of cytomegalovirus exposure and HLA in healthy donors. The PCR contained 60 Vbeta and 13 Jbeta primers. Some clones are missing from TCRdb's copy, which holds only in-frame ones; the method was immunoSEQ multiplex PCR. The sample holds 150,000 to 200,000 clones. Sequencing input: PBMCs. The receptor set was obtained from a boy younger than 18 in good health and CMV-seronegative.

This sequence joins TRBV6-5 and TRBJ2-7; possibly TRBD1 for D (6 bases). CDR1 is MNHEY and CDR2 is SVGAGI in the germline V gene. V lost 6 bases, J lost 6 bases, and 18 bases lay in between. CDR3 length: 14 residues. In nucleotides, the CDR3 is TGTGCCAGCAGCCTGGGCACAGGGAGCGCCGAGCAGTACTTC. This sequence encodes CASSLGTGSAEQYF.

The chain's CDR3 is CASSESGGTGTDTQYF. For the CDR3, the DNA is TGTGCCAGCAGTGAAAGCGGGGGAACGGGCACAGATACGCAGTATTTT. V is TRBV6-4 and J is TRBJ2-3; TRBD2 aligns across 8 bases. V dropped 3 bases and J dropped 1; count of bases not matched to a gene: 6. The CDR3 is 16 amino acids. The germline gives CDR1 MRHNA, CDR2 SNTAGT.

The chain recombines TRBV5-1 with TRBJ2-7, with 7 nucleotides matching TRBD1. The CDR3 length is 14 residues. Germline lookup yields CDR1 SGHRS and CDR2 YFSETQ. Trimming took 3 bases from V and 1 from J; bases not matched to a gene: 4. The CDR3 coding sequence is TGCGCCAGCAGCTCCGGACAGGTTTCCTACGAGCAGTACTTC. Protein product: CASSSGQVSYEQYF.

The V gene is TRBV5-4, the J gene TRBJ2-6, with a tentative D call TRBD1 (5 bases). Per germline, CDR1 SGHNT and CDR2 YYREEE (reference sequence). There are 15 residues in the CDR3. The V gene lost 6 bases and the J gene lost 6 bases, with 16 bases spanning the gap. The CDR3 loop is CASKTASITANVLTF. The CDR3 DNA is TGTGCCAGCAAGACAGCATCCATTACGGCCAACGTCCTGACTTTC.

The CDR3 DNA sequence: TGCAGCGGATACCTACTAGGGGAGGGAACAGATACGCAGTATTTT. Translation gives CSGYLLGEGTDTQYF. The chain joins TRBV29-1 to TRBJ2-3, with TRBD2 matching over 7 bases. This CDR3 is built from 15 residues. V lost 7 bases to trimming and J lost 3 bases; unmatched junction nucleotides: 13. CDR1 is SQVTM, CDR2 ANQGSEA, per germline.

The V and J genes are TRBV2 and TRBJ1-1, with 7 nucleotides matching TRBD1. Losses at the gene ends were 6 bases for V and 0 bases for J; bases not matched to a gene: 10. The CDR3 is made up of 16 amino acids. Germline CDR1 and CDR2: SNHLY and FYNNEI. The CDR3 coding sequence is TGTGCCAGCAGCGTTGACAGGGAACTTTTGAACACTGAAGCTTTCTTT. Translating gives CASSVDRELLNTEAFF.

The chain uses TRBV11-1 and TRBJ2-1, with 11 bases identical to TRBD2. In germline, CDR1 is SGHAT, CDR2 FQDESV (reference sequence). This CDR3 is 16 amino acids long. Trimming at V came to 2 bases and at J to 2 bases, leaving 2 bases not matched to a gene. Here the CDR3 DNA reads TGTGCCAGCAGCTTATGGGGACTAGCGGCCTACAATGAGCAGTTCTTC. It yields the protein CASSLWGLAAYNEQFF.

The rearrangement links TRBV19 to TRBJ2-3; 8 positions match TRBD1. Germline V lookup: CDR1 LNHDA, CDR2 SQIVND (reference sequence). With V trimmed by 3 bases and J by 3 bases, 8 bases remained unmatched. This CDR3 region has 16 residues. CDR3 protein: CASSMDDRGQTDTQYF. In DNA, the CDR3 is TGTGCCAGTAGTATGGATGACAGGGGACAAACAGATACGCAGTATTTT.

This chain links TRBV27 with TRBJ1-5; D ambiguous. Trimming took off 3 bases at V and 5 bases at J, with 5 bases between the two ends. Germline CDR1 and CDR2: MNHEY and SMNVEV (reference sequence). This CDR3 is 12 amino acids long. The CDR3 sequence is CASSFPDQPQHF. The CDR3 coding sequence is TGTGCCAGCAGTTTTCCCGATCAGCCCCAGCATTTT.

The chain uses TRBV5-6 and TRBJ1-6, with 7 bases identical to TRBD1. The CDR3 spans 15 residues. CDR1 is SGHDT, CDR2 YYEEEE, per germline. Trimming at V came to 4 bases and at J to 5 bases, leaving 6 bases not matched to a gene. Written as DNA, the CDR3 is TGTGCCAGCAGCCCCGAGGACAGGAATAATTCACCCCTCCACTTT. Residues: CASSPEDRNNSPLHF.

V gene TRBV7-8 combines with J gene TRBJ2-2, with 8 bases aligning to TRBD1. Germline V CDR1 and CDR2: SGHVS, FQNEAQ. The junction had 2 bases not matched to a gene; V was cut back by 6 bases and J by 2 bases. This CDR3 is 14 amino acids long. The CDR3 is CASRDRVNTGELFF. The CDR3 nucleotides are TGTGCCAGCAGGGACAGGGTTAACACCGGGGAGCTGTTTTTT.

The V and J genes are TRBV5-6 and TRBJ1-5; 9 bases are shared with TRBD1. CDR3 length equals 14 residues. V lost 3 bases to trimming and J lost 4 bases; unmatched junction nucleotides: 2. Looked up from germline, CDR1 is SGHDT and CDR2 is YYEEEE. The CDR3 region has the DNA TGTGCCAGCAGCTGGGGACAGGGAAATCAGCCCCAGCATTTT. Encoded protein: CASSWGQGNQPQHF. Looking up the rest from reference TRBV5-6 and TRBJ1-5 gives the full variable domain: DAGVTQSPTHLIKTRGQQVTLRCSPKSGHDTVSWYQQALGQGPQFIFQYYEEEERQRGNFPDRFSGHQFPNYSSELNVNALLLGDSALYLCASSWGQGNQPQHFGDGTRLSIL.

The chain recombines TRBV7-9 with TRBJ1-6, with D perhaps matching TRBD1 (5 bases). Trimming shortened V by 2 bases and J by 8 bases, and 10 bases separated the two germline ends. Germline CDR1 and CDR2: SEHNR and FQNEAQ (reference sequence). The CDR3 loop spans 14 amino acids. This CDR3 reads CASSLSQGYSPLHF. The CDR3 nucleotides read TGTGCCAGCAGCTTATCGCAGGGCTATTCACCCCTCCACTTT. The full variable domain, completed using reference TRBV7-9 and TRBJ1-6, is DTGVSQNPRHKITKRGQNVTFRCDPISEHNRLYWYRQTLGQGPEFLTYFQNEAQLEKSRLLSDRFSAERPKGSFSTLEIQRTEQGDSAMYLCASSLSQGYSPLHFGNGTRLTVT.

CDR3: CATHPGGLEAFF. Written as DNA, the CDR3 is TGTGCCACCCACCCAGGGGGCCTTGAAGCTTTCTTT. The chain couples TRBV19 to TRBJ1-1, with 8 bases identical to TRBD1. CDR1 and CDR2 from the germline V gene are LNHDA and SQIVND (reference sequence). Germline trimming cut 10 bases from V and 7 bases from J; bases unmatched to any gene: 8. The CDR3 has 12 amino acids.

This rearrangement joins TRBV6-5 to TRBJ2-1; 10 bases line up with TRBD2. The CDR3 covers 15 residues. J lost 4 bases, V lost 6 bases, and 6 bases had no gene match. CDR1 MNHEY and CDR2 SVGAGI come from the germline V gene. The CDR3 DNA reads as TGTGCCAGCAGCCAATCTAGCGGGGGATACAATGAGCAGTTCTTC. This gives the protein CASSQSSGGYNEQFF.

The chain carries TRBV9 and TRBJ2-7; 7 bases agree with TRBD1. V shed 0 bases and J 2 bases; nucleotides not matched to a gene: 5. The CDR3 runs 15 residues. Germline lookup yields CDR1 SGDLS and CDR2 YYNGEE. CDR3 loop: CASSVVGDSTYEQYF. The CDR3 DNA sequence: TGTGCCAGCAGCGTAGTAGGGGACAGCACCTACGAGCAGTACTTC.

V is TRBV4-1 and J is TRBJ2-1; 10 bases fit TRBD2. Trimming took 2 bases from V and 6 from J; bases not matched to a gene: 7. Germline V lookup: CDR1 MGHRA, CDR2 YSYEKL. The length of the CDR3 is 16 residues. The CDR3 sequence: CASSQFISGGLNEQFF. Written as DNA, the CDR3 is TGCGCCAGCAGCCAATTTATTAGCGGGGGGCTCAATGAGCAGTTCTTC.

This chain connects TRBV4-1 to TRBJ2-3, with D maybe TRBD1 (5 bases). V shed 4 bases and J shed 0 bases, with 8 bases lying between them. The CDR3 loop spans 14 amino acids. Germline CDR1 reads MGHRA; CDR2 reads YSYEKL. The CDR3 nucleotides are TGCGCCAGCAGCCTCCGACAGAGCACAGATACGCAGTATTTT. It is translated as CASSLRQSTDTQYF.

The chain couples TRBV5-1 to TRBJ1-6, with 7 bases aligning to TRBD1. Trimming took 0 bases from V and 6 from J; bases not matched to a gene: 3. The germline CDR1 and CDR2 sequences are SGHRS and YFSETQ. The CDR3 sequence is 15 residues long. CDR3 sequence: CASSLVGTVNSPLHF. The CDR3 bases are TGCGCCAGCAGCTTGGTCGGGACAGTTAATTCACCCCTCCACTTT.

The DNA for the CDR3 is TGTGCCAGCAGCGCCAACAGGATGAGCGATGGCTACACCTTC. Translation gives CASSANRMSDGYTF. The chain uses TRBV9 and TRBJ1-2; D is perhaps TRBD1 (5 bases). Germline CDR1 reads SGDLS; CDR2 reads YYNGEE. Trimming removed 3 bases at V and 6 bases at J, with 15 bases between. The CDR3 totals 14 residues.

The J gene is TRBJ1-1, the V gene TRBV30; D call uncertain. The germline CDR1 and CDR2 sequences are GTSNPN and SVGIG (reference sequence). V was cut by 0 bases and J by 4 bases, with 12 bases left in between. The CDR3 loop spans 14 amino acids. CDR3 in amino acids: CAWSVTSGSTEAFF. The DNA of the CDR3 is TGTGCCTGGAGTGTTACATCTGGGAGCACTGAAGCTTTCTTT.